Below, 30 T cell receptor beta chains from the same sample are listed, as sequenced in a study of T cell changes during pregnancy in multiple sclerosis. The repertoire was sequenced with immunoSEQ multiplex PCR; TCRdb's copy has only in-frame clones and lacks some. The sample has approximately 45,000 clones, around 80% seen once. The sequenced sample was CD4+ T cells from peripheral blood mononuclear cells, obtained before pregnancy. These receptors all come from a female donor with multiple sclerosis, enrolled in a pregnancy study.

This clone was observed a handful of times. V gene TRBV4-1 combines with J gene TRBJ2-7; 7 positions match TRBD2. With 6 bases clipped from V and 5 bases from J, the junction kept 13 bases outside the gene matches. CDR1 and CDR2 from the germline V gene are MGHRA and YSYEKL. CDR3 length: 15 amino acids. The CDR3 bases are TGCGCCAGCAGTACGCAAGCGGGATTAGGCGACGAGCAGTACTTC. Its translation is CASSTQAGLGDEQYF.

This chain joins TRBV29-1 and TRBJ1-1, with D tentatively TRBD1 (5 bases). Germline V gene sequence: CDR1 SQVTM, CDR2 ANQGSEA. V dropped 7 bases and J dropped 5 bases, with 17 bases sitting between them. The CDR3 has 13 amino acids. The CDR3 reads CSALDRQRTEAFF. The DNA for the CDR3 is TGCAGCGCTCTAGACAGACAAAGGACTGAAGCTTTCTTT.

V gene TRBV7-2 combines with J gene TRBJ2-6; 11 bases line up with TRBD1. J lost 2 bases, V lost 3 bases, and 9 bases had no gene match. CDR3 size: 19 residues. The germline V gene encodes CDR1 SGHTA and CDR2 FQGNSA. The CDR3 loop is CASSFGQGASLTGANVLTF. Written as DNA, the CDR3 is TGTGCCAGCAGCTTTGGACAGGGGGCATCTCTGACTGGGGCCAACGTCCTGACTTTC.

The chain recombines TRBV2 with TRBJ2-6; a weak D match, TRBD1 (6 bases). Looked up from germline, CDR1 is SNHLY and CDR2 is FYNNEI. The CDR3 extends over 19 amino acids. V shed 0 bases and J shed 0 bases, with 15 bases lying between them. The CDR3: CASSEALDSISSGANVLTF. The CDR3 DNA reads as TGTGCCAGCAGTGAAGCCTTGGACAGCATAAGCTCTGGGGCCAACGTCCTGACTTTC.

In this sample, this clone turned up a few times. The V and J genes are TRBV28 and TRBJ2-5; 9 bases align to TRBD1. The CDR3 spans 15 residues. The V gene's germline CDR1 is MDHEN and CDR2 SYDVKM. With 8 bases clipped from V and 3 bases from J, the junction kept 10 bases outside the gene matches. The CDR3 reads CASRTGGAFEETQYF. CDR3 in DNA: TGTGCCAGCCGAACAGGGGGCGCCTTTGAAGAGACCCAGTACTTC.

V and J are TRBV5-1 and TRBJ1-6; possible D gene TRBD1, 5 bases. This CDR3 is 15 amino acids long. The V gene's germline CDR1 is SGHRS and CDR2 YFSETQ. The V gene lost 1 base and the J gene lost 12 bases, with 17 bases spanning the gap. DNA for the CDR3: TGCGCCAGCAGCTTGTACAGCTCCTCGGGGGGACCCCTCCACTTT. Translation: CASSLYSSSGGPLHF. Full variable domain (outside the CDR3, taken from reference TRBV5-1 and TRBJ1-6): KAGVTQTPRYLIKTRGQQVTLSCSPISGHRSVSWYQQTPGQGLQFLFEYFSETQRNKGNFPGRFSGRQFSNSRSEMNVSTLELGDSALYLCASSLYSSSGGPLHFGNGTRLTVT.

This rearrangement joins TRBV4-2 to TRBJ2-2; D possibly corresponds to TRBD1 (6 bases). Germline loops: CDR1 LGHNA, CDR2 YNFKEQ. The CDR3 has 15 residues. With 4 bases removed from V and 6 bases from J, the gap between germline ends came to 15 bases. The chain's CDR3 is CASSPHKGDAGELFF. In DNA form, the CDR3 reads TGTGCCAGCAGCCCGCACAAGGGGGATGCCGGGGAGCTGTTTTTT.

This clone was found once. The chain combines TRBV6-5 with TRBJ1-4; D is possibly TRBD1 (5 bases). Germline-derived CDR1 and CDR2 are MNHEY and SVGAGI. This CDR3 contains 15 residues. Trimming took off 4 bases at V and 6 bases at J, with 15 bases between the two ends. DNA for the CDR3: TGTGCCAGCAGTTCGGCAGGAGGGGAGTATGAAAAACTGTTTTTT. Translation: CASSSAGGEYEKLFF.

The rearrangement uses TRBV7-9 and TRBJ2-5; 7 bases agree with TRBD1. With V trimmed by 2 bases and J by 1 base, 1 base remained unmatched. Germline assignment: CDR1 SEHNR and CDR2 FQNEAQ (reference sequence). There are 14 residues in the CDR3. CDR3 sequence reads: CASSLRGLQETQYF. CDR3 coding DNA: TGTGCCAGCAGCTTAAGGGGGCTCCAAGAGACCCAGTACTTC.

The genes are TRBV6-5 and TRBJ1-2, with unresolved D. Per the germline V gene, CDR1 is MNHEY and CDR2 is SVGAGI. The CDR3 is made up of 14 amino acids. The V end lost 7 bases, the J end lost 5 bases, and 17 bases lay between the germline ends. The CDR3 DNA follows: TGTGCCAGCAAAGCTCGACACCCTTTATATGGCTACACCTTC. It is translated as CASKARHPLYGYTF.

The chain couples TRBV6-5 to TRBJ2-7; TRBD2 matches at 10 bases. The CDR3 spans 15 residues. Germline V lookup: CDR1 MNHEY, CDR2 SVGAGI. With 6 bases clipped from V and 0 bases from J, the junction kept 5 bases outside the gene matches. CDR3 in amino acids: CASRFLAGASYEQYF. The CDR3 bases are TGTGCCAGCAGGTTTCTAGCGGGAGCCTCCTACGAGCAGTACTTC.

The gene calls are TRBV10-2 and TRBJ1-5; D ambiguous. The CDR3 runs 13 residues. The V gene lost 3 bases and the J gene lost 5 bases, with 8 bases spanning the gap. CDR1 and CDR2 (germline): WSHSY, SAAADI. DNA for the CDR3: TGCGCCAGCAGTGACCTAGAGGATCAGCCCCAGCATTTT. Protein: CASSDLEDQPQHF.

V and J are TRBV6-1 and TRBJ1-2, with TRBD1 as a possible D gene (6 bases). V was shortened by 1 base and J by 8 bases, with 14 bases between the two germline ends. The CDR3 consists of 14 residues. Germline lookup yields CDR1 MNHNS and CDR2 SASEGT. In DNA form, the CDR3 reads TGTGCCAGCAGTGAAGGGGTTTACAGGGACGGCTACACCTTC. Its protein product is CASSEGVYRDGYTF.

In nucleotides, the CDR3 is TGTGCCAGCAGGGTGACTAGCGGCGGTTACGAGCAGTACTTC. It translates to CASRVTSGGYEQYF. The genes are TRBV6-5 and TRBJ2-7, with 9 bases fitting TRBD2. The J segment lost 4 bases and the V segment lost 6 bases, leaving 7 bases of the junction unmatched. This CDR3 spans 14 amino acids. Germline lookup yields CDR1 MNHEY and CDR2 SVGAGI.

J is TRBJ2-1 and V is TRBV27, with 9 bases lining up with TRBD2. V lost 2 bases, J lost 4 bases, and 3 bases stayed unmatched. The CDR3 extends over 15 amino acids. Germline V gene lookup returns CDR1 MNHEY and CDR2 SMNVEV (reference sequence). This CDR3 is CASSLKAGGYNEQFF. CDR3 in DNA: TGTGCCAGCAGTTTAAAAGCGGGAGGTTACAATGAGCAGTTCTTC.

CDR3 sequence reads: CASSDLGASGSPLHF. CDR3 nucleotides: TGTGCCAGCAGTGATCTGGGGGCGTCGGGGTCACCCCTCCACTTT. V is TRBV2 and J is TRBJ1-6; maybe TRBD1 (6 bases). The V end lost 3 bases, the J end lost 10 bases, and 16 bases lay between the germline ends. The CDR3 is made up of 15 amino acids. Germline CDR1 SNHLY, CDR2 FYNNEI.

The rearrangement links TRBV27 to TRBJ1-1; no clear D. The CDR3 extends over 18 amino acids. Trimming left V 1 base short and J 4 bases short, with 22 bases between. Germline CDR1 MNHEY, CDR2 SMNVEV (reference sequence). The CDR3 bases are TGTGCCAGCAGTTTATTAGGCCAGGCAACCGACGAGAGCACTGAAGCTTTCTTT. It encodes CASSLLGQATDESTEAFF.

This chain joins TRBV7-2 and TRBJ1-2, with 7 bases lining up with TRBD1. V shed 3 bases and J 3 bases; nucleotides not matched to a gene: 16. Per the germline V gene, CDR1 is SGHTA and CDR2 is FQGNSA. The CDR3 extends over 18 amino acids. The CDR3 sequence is CASSFPSTGRRIDYGYTF. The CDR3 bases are TGTGCCAGCAGCTTTCCTTCGACAGGGAGGCGAATCGACTATGGCTACACCTTC.

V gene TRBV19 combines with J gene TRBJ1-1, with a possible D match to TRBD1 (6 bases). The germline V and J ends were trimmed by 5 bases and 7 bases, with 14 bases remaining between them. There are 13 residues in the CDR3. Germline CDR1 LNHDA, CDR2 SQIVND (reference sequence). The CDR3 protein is CASSLTGSHEAFF. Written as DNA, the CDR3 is TGTGCCAGTAGTTTAACAGGGTCACATGAAGCTTTCTTT.

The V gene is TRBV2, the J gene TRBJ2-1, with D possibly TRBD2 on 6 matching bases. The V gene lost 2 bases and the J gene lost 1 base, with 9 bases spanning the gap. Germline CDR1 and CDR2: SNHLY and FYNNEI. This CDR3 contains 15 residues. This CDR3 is CASSEWGESYNEQFF. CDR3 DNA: TGTGCCAGCAGTGAATGGGGGGAGTCCTACAATGAGCAGTTCTTC.

CDR3 sequence (DNA): TGTGCCAGCAGCTCCCCTAGGAACCAAGAGACCCAGTACTTC. This translates into CASSSPRNQETQYF. The V and J genes are TRBV5-4 and TRBJ2-5; the D is unclear. The CDR3 totals 14 residues. Germline assignment: CDR1 SGHNT and CDR2 YYREEE (reference sequence). Trimming removed 3 bases from V and 0 bases from J, with 9 bases in between.

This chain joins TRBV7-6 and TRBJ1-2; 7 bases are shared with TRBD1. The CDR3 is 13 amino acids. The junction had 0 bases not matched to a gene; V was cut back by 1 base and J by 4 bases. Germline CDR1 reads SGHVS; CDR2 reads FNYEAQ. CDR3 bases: TGTGCCAGCAGCTTAGGACAGGGCTATGGCTACACCTTC. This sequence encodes CASSLGQGYGYTF.

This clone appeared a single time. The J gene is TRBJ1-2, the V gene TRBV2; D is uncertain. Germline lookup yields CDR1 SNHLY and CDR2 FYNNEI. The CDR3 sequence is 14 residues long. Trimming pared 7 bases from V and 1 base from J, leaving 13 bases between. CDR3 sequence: CASTWADDNYGYTF. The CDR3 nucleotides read TGTGCCAGCACGTGGGCAGACGATAACTATGGCTACACCTTC.

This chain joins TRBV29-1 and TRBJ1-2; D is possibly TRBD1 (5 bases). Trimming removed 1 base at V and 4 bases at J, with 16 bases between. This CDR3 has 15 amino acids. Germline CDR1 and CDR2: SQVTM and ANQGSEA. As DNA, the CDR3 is TGCAGCGTTGAAGGGGGGGAGGTTACGGGCTATGGCTACACCTTC. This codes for CSVEGGEVTGYGYTF.

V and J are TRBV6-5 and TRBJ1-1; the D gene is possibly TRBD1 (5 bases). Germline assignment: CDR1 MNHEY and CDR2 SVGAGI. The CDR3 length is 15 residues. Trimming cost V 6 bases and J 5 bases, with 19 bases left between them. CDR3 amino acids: CASSREAGPQTEAFF. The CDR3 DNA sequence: TGTGCCAGCAGCCGGGAAGCGGGACCACAGACTGAAGCTTTCTTT.

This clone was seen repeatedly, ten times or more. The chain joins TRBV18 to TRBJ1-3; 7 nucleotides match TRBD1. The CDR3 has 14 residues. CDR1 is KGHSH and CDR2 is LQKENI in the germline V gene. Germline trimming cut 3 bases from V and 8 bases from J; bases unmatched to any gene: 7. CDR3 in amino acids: CASSPRTGGDTIYF. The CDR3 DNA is TGTGCCAGCTCACCCAGGACAGGAGGGGACACCATATATTTT.

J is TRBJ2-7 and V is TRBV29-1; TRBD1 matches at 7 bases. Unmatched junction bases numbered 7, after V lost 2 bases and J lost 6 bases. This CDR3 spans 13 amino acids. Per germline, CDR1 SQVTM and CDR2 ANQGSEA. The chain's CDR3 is CSVERQGQSEQYF. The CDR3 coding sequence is TGCAGCGTTGAACGGCAGGGACAGTCCGAGCAGTACTTC.

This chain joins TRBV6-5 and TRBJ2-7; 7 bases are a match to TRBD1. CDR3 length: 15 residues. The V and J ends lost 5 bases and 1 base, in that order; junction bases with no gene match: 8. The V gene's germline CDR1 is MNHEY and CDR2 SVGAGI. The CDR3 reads CASSRDSAHSYEQYF. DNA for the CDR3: TGTGCCAGCAGTCGGGACAGCGCACATTCCTACGAGCAGTACTTC.

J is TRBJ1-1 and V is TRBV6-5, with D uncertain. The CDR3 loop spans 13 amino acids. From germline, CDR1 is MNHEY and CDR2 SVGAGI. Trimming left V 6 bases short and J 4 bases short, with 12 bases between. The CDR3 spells CASSGRSGTEAFF. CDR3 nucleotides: TGTGCCAGCAGCGGCCGGTCAGGCACTGAAGCTTTCTTT.

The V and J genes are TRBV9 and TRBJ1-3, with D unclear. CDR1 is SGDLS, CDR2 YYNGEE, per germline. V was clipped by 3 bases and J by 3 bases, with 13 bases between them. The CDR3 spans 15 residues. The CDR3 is CASSESEGFGNTIYF. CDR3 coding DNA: TGTGCCAGCAGCGAAAGCGAGGGTTTTGGAAACACCATATATTTT.